The 31 T cell receptor beta chains below come from one sample, sequenced in a study of CD8 T cells in Susac syndrome. Random-hexamer reverse transcription was applied to roughly 0.5 to 1 ug RNA. MiXCR was run by TCRdb on the immunoSEQ multiplex PCR reads, yielding one entry per CDR3 protein. The data show about 200,000 distinct CDR3 sequences, about 95% seen once. Sequencing was done on a sample of CD4+ T cells from PBMCs. The origin of the receptors is a human donor with multiple sclerosis.

The V call is TRBV3-1, the J call TRBJ2-7; tentative D call: TRBD1 (7 bases). V lost 6 bases and J lost 6, with 18 bases in between. Germline values: CDR1 LGHDT, CDR2 YNNKEL (reference sequence). CDR3 length equals 14 residues. This CDR3 reads CASRSAGGTGEQYF. CDR3 nucleotide sequence: TGTGCCAGCAGGTCGGCAGGGGGGACCGGCGAGCAGTACTTC.

About this clonotype itself: One end of the junction varies from germline; a read error may be responsible. V gene TRBV23-1 combines with J gene TRBJ2-7, with no clear D. TRBV23-1 carries the ORF label, with uncertain function. The CDR3 spans 9 residues. As DNA, the CDR3 is TGCGCCAGCAGTTTCTACGGCCACTTC. It encodes CASSFYGHF.

This clonotype was detected only once. The chain uses TRBV11-2 and TRBJ2-1, with D hard to call. Germline V CDR1 and CDR2: SGHAT, FQNNGV. The CDR3 is 13 amino acids. V was cut by 1 base and J by 5 bases, with 6 bases left in between. CDR3 region: CASSLASNNEQFF. The DNA for the CDR3 is TGTGCCAGCAGCTTAGCCAGCAACAATGAGCAGTTCTTC.

The chain combines TRBV7-3 with TRBJ2-7; D is tentatively TRBD1 or TRBD2 (6 bases each). The CDR3 is 17 amino acids. Germline V gene data show CDR1 as SGHTA and CDR2 as FQGTGA. V was shortened by 4 bases and J by 0 bases, with 19 bases between the two germline ends. This CDR3 is CASSSRGGRGSSYEQYF. The CDR3 DNA is TGTGCCAGCAGCTCCCGGGGAGGAAGGGGGAGCTCCTACGAGCAGTACTTC.

The V and J genes are TRBV5-6 and TRBJ2-4; D may match TRBD1 or TRBD2 (6 bases each). Germline V gene sequence: CDR1 SGHDT, CDR2 YYEEEE. The CDR3 runs 12 residues. The CDR3 DNA sequence: TGTCCTCTGGGGGGCGCCAAAAACATTCAGTACTTC. Translating gives CPLGGAKNIQYF.

The chain couples TRBV20-1 to TRBJ1-2; no reliable D call. The germline gives CDR1 DFQATT, CDR2 SNEGSKA (reference sequence). This CDR3 has 13 residues. V was trimmed by 5 bases and J by 5 bases, leaving 15 bases between them. The CDR3 protein is CSAGLQARYGYTF. The CDR3 DNA sequence: TGCAGTGCTGGGCTGCAGGCCCGGTATGGCTACACCTTC.

The CDR3 coding sequence is TGTGCCACCAGTGACGGGGACAGAAACTATGGCTACACCTTC. It specifies CATSDGDRNYGYTF. This sequence joins TRBV24-1 and TRBJ1-2, with 7 bases identical to TRBD1. This CDR3 is built from 14 residues. Germline V gene data show CDR1 as KGHDR and CDR2 as SFDVKD. Trimming at V came to 4 bases and at J to 2 bases, leaving 3 bases not matched to a gene.

This clonotype has just one count. The rearrangement joins TRBV4-1 to TRBJ1-2; 7 bases line up with TRBD1. Looked up from germline, CDR1 is MGHRA and CDR2 is YSYEKL. This CDR3 region has 13 residues. V lost 0 bases to trimming and J lost 9 bases; unmatched junction nucleotides: 4. The CDR3 DNA is TGCGCCAGCAGCCAAGATAGGGACAGCAGCTACACCTTC. Its protein is CASSQDRDSSYTF.

The chain links TRBV6-5 to TRBJ2-7; tentatively, D is TRBD2 (6 bases). This CDR3 has 12 amino acids. The V gene lost 6 bases and the J gene lost 4 bases, with 10 bases spanning the gap. Germline V gene lookup returns CDR1 MNHEY and CDR2 SVGAGI. The CDR3 coding sequence is TGTGCCAGCAGCAAACGGGGGTACGAGCAGTACTTC. It specifies CASSKRGYEQYF.

This chain uses TRBV24-1 with TRBJ1-1, with D perhaps matching TRBD1 (6 bases). The ends were cut back, 0 bases at V and 5 bases at J, with 6 bases in the middle. Germline assignment: CDR1 KGHDR and CDR2 SFDVKD. This CDR3 comprises 13 residues. CDR3 nucleotides: TGTGCCACCAGTGATTTGCAGGGGACTGAAGCTTTCTTT. As protein: CATSDLQGTEAFF.

The CDR3 here is CAWRPGLGTEAFF. The CDR3 nucleotides are TGTGCCTGGAGACCGGGCCTGGGGACTGAAGCTTTCTTT. This chain joins TRBV30 and TRBJ1-1; D is ambiguous. V was shortened by 3 bases and J by 5 bases, with 13 bases between the two germline ends. Germline values: CDR1 GTSNPN, CDR2 SVGIG (reference sequence). The CDR3 is made up of 13 amino acids.

This chain links TRBV29-1 with TRBJ1-2; TRBD1 might be the D (5 bases). V was pared by 6 bases and J by 4 bases, with 12 bases between. The CDR3 consists of 12 residues. Per the germline V gene, CDR1 is SQVTM and CDR2 is ANQGSEA. This CDR3 reads CSVSRGTYGYTF. DNA of the CDR3: TGCAGCGTATCCCGGGGCACCTATGGCTACACCTTC. Based on the CDR3 plus reference TRBV29-1 and TRBJ1-2, the full variable domain is SAVISQKPSRDICQRGTSLTIQCQVDSQVTMMFWYRQQPGQSLTLIATANQGSEATYESGFVIDKFPISRPNLTFSTLTVSNMSPEDSSIYLCSVSRGTYGYTFGSGTRLTVV.

The chain uses TRBV11-2 and TRBJ1-2, with D unclear. Germline-derived CDR1 and CDR2 are SGHAT and FQNNGV. The CDR3 totals 13 residues. Trimming shortened V by 4 bases and J by 8 bases, and 14 bases separated the two germline ends. In nucleotides, the CDR3 is TGTGCCAGCAGCTCGACCAGTCGAGGAGGCTACACCTTC. Its translation: CASSSTSRGGYTF. Complete variable domain (other parts from reference TRBV11-2 and TRBJ1-2): EAGVAQSPRYKIIEKRQSVAFWCNPISGHATLYWYQQILGQGPKLLIQFQNNGVVDDSQLPKDRFSAERLKGVDSTLKIQPAKLEDSAVYLCASSSTSRGGYTFGSGTRLTVV.

The V call is TRBV3-1, the J call TRBJ2-7; tentatively, D is TRBD2 (5 bases). The ends were cut back, 5 bases at V and 2 bases at J, with 16 bases in the middle. The germline V gene has CDR1 LGHDT and CDR2 YNNKEL (reference sequence). This CDR3 has 15 residues. The CDR3 DNA follows: TGTGCCAGCAGCACCCGACTACAGAAAACCTACGAGCAGTACTTC. Amino acids: CASSTRLQKTYEQYF.

The chain employs TRBV6-1 and TRBJ2-7; D unclear. Germline lookup yields CDR1 MNHNS and CDR2 SASEGT. Trimming shortened V by 0 bases and J by 2 bases, and 14 bases separated the two germline ends. The CDR3 is 16 amino acids. The CDR3: CASSEALTGYAYEQYF. The CDR3 nucleotides are TGTGCCAGCAGTGAAGCGCTAACCGGATACGCCTACGAGCAGTACTTC.

The chain has TRBV29-1 and TRBJ2-2, with TRBD2 as a possible D gene (6 bases). V lost 7 bases, J lost 7 bases, and 13 bases lay in between. Germline lookup yields CDR1 SQVTM and CDR2 ANQGSEA. The CDR3 loop spans 12 amino acids. The CDR3 loop is CSAEEGLGELFF. The CDR3 DNA follows: TGCAGCGCCGAGGAGGGGCTCGGGGAGCTGTTTTTT.

V gene TRBV20-1 combines with J gene TRBJ2-3; maybe TRBD2 (5 bases). The V gene's germline CDR1 is DFQATT and CDR2 SNEGSKA (reference sequence). CDR3 size: 12 residues. Trimming cost V 3 bases and J 1 base, with 5 bases left between them. CDR3 amino acids: CSASGGTDTQYF. The CDR3 region has the DNA TGCAGTGCTAGCGGGGGCACAGATACGCAGTATTTT.

The chain couples TRBV24-1 to TRBJ2-2; D not certain. This CDR3 spans 15 amino acids. Germline loops: CDR1 KGHDR, CDR2 SFDVKD. Trimming cost V 2 bases and J 4 bases, with 10 bases left between them. CDR3 DNA: TGTGCCACCAGTGATTCCGGCCCGGGCACCGGGGAGCTGTTTTTT. Its protein product is CATSDSGPGTGELFF.

V usage is TRBV5-1 and J usage is TRBJ2-1; D remains ambiguous. Germline V lookup: CDR1 SGHRS, CDR2 YFSETQ. Trimming took off 0 bases at V and 9 bases at J, with 10 bases between the two ends. This CDR3 contains 13 residues. The CDR3 sequence: CASSLAYSGEQFF. CDR3 bases: TGCGCCAGCAGCTTGGCATATTCGGGTGAGCAGTTCTTC.

This chain links TRBV4-1 with TRBJ1-1; 7 nucleotides align to TRBD1. This CDR3 region has 14 residues. Germline lookup yields CDR1 MGHRA and CDR2 YSYEKL. J gave up 0 bases and V 6 bases, and 4 bases lay outside the gene matches. In DNA, the CDR3 is TGCGCCAGCAGACTACAGGGGATGAACACTGAAGCTTTCTTT. Encoded protein: CASRLQGMNTEAFF.

V gene TRBV20-1 combines with J gene TRBJ2-5; D remains ambiguous. From germline, CDR1 is DFQATT and CDR2 SNEGSKA (reference sequence). CDR3 size: 14 residues. V lost 0 bases to trimming and J lost 2 bases, with 10 bases between them. DNA for the CDR3: TGCAGTGCTAGAGATTGGGTCGTGCAAGAGACCCAGTACTTC. Amino acid sequence: CSARDWVVQETQYF.

The V gene is TRBV7-8, the J gene TRBJ2-1; 8 nucleotides align to TRBD2. The germline gives CDR1 SGHVS, CDR2 FQNEAQ. CDR3 length: 21 residues. V lost 7 bases and J lost 5; bases outside the gene matches: 28. CDR3 loop: CASTGWGWRTDYTSGHNEQFF. The CDR3 DNA follows: TGTGCCAGCACGGGTTGGGGGTGGAGGACGGATTATACTAGCGGCCACAATGAGCAGTTCTTC.

V is TRBV10-3 and J is TRBJ2-7, with TRBD1 matching 8 bases. V dropped 0 bases and J dropped 5; count of bases not matched to a gene: 6. Germline V lookup: CDR1 ENHRY, CDR2 SYGVKD. This CDR3 region has 15 residues. The CDR3 bases are TGTGCCATCAGTGAGTCTTATAGACAGGGGAACGAGCAGTACTTC. Encoded protein: CAISESYRQGNEQYF.

The chain couples TRBV9 to TRBJ1-1; D call uncertain. With 5 bases removed from V and 1 base from J, the gap between germline ends came to 9 bases. Germline assignment: CDR1 SGDLS and CDR2 YYNGEE. The CDR3 totals 13 residues. This chain's CDR3 is CASSVDGNTEAFF. The CDR3 nucleotides read TGTGCCAGCAGTGTGGACGGGAACACTGAAGCTTTCTTT.

Note on this clonotype: A junction end diverges from the germline sequence, so it may reflect a read error. This chain uses TRBV5-6 with TRBJ2-1, with D possibly being TRBD2 (6 bases). Looked up from germline, CDR1 is SGHDT and CDR2 is YYEEEE. This CDR3 contains 9 residues. The CDR3 DNA reads TGTGCCAGCAGCTCCGGGGGAACCTTC. Amino acids: CASSSGGTF.

The genes are TRBV30 and TRBJ1-2; 7 nucleotides match TRBD1. The ends lost 0 bases at V and 8 bases at J; junction bases unmatched: 12. This CDR3 has 15 amino acids. Germline V gene sequence: CDR1 GTSNPN, CDR2 SVGIG (reference sequence). CDR3 in amino acids: CAWSVVSKGASGYTF. CDR3 nucleotides: TGTGCCTGGAGTGTAGTGAGTAAGGGGGCGAGCGGCTACACCTTC.

The chain combines TRBV27 with TRBJ2-4, with D possibly TRBD1 on 5 matching bases. Trimming stripped 6 bases from V and 4 bases from J, with 7 bases between. The CDR3 extends over 12 amino acids. CDR1 is MNHEY and CDR2 is SMNVEV in the germline V gene (reference sequence). Here the CDR3 reads CASRDKKNIQYF. The CDR3 DNA sequence: TGTGCCAGCAGGGACAAAAAAAACATTCAGTACTTC.

The gene calls are TRBV5-6 and TRBJ2-5; TRBD2 agrees at 7 bases. The germline CDR1 and CDR2 sequences are SGHDT and YYEEEE. V was clipped by 3 bases and J by 5 bases; unmatched bases: 13. This CDR3 contains 16 residues. CDR3 sequence: CASSSITSGERETQYF. In DNA, the CDR3 is TGTGCCAGCAGCTCAATTACCAGCGGGGAACGGGAGACCCAGTACTTC. The whole variable domain, filled in from reference TRBV5-6 and TRBJ2-5, reads DAGVTQSPTHLIKTRGQQVTLRCSPKSGHDTVSWYQQALGQGPQFIFQYYEEEERQRGNFPDRFSGHQFPNYSSELNVNALLLGDSALYLCASSSITSGERETQYFGPGTRLLVL.

The chain recombines TRBV5-6 with TRBJ2-1; tentative D call: TRBD1 (6 bases). From germline, CDR1 is SGHDT and CDR2 YYEEEE. There are 14 residues in the CDR3. Trimming took 3 bases from V and 0 from J, leaving 7 bases between them. The CDR3 is CASSYRVSYNEQFF. The CDR3 DNA is TGTGCCAGCAGCTACAGGGTCTCCTACAATGAGCAGTTCTTC. Combining the CDR3 with reference TRBV5-6 and TRBJ2-1 gives the whole variable domain DAGVTQSPTHLIKTRGQQVTLRCSPKSGHDTVSWYQQALGQGPQFIFQYYEEEERQRGNFPDRFSGHQFPNYSSELNVNALLLGDSALYLCASSYRVSYNEQFFGPGTRLTVL.

This sequence joins TRBV7-9 and TRBJ2-7; D gene unclear. The CDR3 runs to 13 residues. The germline gives CDR1 SEHNR, CDR2 FQNEAQ (reference sequence). V lost 5 bases, J lost 0 bases, and 8 bases lay in between. CDR3 sequence reads: CASSAQSSYEQYF. CDR3 in DNA: TGTGCCAGCAGCGCCCAGAGCTCCTACGAGCAGTACTTC.

The V gene is TRBV19, the J gene TRBJ2-2; TRBD2 matches 8 bases. This CDR3 has 14 amino acids. J gave up 3 bases and V 8 bases, and 5 bases lay outside the gene matches. Germline V gene data show CDR1 as LNHDA and CDR2 as SQIVND (reference sequence). The CDR3 region has the DNA TGTGCCAGTGTAGCGGGGCTACACACCGGGGAGCTGTTTTTT. Translating it yields CASVAGLHTGELFF.